Presented here are 22 T cell receptor beta chains from one specimen sequenced in a study of PD-1 blockade in classical Hodgkin lymphoma. Using immunoSEQ multiplex PCR, the repertoire was profiled, and TCRdb retains in-frame clones only, with some absent. Of 150,000 or so clones in the sample, 78% were seen once. Each patient's relapse followed autologous stem cell transplantation, and brentuximab vedotin exposure varied. The input for sequencing was peripheral blood mononuclear cells (PBMCs), taken before the second cycle of nivolumab. These receptors were collected from a human donor with classical Hodgkin lymphoma.

The chain employs TRBV12-5 and TRBJ1-1; no clear D. Per germline, CDR1 LGHNT and CDR2 FRNRAP. With 0 bases removed from V and 4 bases from J, the gap between germline ends came to 15 bases. The CDR3 is made up of 16 amino acids. CDR3 protein: CASGLVRMVGSTEAFF. The DNA of the CDR3 is TGTGCTAGTGGTTTGGTACGAATGGTGGGTTCCACTGAAGCTTTCTTT. The complete variable domain, with remaining parts taken from reference TRBV12-5 and TRBJ1-1, reads DARVTQTPRHKVTEMGQEVTMRCQPILGHNTVFWYRQTMMQGLELLAYFRNRAPLDDSGMPKDRFSAEMPDATLATLKIQPSEPRDSAVYFCASGLVRMVGSTEAFFGQGTRLTVV.

The chain combines TRBV5-4 with TRBJ2-6, with 9 bases matching TRBD1. This CDR3 is 16 amino acids long. Germline CDR1 SGHNT, CDR2 YYREEE (reference sequence). With V trimmed by 5 bases and J by 2 bases, 5 bases remained unmatched. The CDR3 reads CASSTGGLAGANVLTF. The DNA for the CDR3 is TGTGCCAGCAGTACAGGGGGCTTGGCTGGGGCCAACGTCCTGACTTTC.

Only a few counts were recorded for this clone. The chain uses TRBV9 and TRBJ1-5; D ambiguous. This CDR3 is built from 15 residues. Per germline, CDR1 SGDLS and CDR2 YYNGEE. Trimming cost V 1 base and J 0 bases, with 8 bases left between them. The CDR3: CASSVKGGSNQPQHF. Written as DNA, the CDR3 is TGTGCCAGCAGCGTAAAGGGAGGTAGCAATCAGCCCCAGCATTTT.

By share of the sample, this clone is medium-sized. This chain links TRBV2 with TRBJ1-4; unclear D gene. The CDR3 runs to 14 residues. From germline, CDR1 is SNHLY and CDR2 FYNNEI. Trimming removed 3 bases from V and 3 bases from J, with 8 bases in between. This chain's CDR3 is CASSDSRSNEKLFF. Here the CDR3 DNA reads TGTGCCAGCAGTGATAGTCGGTCTAATGAAAAACTGTTTTTT.

V and J are TRBV18 and TRBJ1-5; TRBD1 agrees at 9 bases. In germline, CDR1 is KGHSH, CDR2 LQKENI. This CDR3 has 19 amino acids. V gave up 3 bases and J gave up 0 bases; unmatched junction bases: 12. The CDR3 sequence: CASSPTGQGRPYSNQPQHF. CDR3 sequence (DNA): TGTGCCAGCTCACCGACGGGACAGGGACGGCCTTATAGCAATCAGCCCCAGCATTTT. Together with reference TRBV18 and TRBJ1-5, the CDR3 gives the full variable domain: NAGVMQNPRHLVRRRGQEARLRCSPMKGHSHVYWYRQLPEEGLKFMVYLQKENIIDESGMPKERFSAEFPKEGPSILRIQQVVRGDSAAYFCASSPTGQGRPYSNQPQHFGDGTRLSIL.

The chain carries TRBV30 and TRBJ2-7; 8 bases match TRBD1. The V segment lost 2 bases and the J segment 1 base; nucleotides outside the gene matches: 4. Germline V gives CDR1 GTSNPN, CDR2 SVGIG (reference sequence). The CDR3 is made up of 14 amino acids. CDR3 residues: CAWSTRQGSYEQYF. CDR3 DNA sequence: TGTGCCTGGAGTACAAGACAGGGGTCCTACGAGCAGTACTTC.

The V call is TRBV7-2, the J call TRBJ2-2; 7 bases are a match to TRBD2. V dropped 8 bases and J dropped 7; count of bases not matched to a gene: 4. The length of the CDR3 is 12 residues. Germline V gene lookup returns CDR1 SGHTA and CDR2 FQGNSA. The CDR3 here is CASRWGGGELFF. The CDR3, as DNA: TGTGCCAGCCGGTGGGGGGGCGGGGAGCTGTTTTTT.

The chain is built from TRBV28 and TRBJ1-2; possibly TRBD1 for D (6 bases). V lost 4 bases to trimming and J lost 3 bases, with 9 bases between them. There are 13 residues in the CDR3. From germline, CDR1 is MDHEN and CDR2 SYDVKM. CDR3 sequence reads: CASSWQGYYGYTF. CDR3 DNA: TGTGCCAGCAGTTGGCAGGGGTACTATGGCTACACCTTC.

This rearrangement joins TRBV7-9 to TRBJ2-5, with 8 positions matching TRBD1. The CDR3 covers 14 residues. Germline V gives CDR1 SEHNR, CDR2 FQNEAQ (reference sequence). The junction had 3 bases not matched to a gene; V was cut back by 5 bases and J by 1 base. CDR3 protein: CASSPGGLQETQYF. CDR3 DNA: TGTGCCAGCAGCCCAGGGGGCCTCCAAGAGACCCAGTACTTC.

The gene calls are TRBV7-9 and TRBJ2-2; TRBD1 matches at 9 bases. Per the germline V gene, CDR1 is SEHNR and CDR2 is FQNEAQ (reference sequence). Trimming at V came to 1 base and at J to 5 bases, leaving 14 bases not matched to a gene. The CDR3 runs 19 residues. CDR3 loop: CASSLGVLTGGAGTGELFF. The DNA of the CDR3 is TGTGCCAGCAGCTTAGGGGTCCTTACAGGGGGCGCTGGGACCGGGGAGCTGTTTTTT.

There are a few counts of this clone. The rearrangement joins TRBV4-2 to TRBJ1-2, with 9 bases that match TRBD1. J was trimmed by 8 bases and V by 7 bases; bases with no gene match: 8. CDR1 LGHNA and CDR2 YNFKEQ come from the germline V gene. CDR3 length: 13 amino acids. CDR3 sequence (DNA): TGTGCCAGCACCGAGGACAGGGGAATAGGCTACACCTTC. Amino acids: CASTEDRGIGYTF.

The V and J genes are TRBV5-1 and TRBJ2-1; D perhaps matches TRBD2 (5 bases). The germline V gene has CDR1 SGHRS and CDR2 YFSETQ. V lost 1 base to trimming and J lost 4 bases, with 12 bases between them. This CDR3 comprises 15 residues. In DNA form, the CDR3 reads TGCGCCAGCAGCTTGCGAGGGCGGGTTTACAATGAGCAGTTCTTC. It is translated as CASSLRGRVYNEQFF.

The V gene is TRBV6-1, the J gene TRBJ2-7, with 10 nucleotides matching TRBD1. Germline V CDR1 and CDR2: MNHNS, SASEGT. V shed 6 bases, J shed 1 base, and the junction held 3 bases outside the gene matches. This CDR3 is built from 14 residues. CDR3 sequence: CASRGQGLSYEQYF. The CDR3 region has the DNA TGTGCCAGCAGGGGACAGGGGCTTTCCTACGAGCAGTACTTC.

A note on this clone: A read error may account for a junction end that differs from germline. The chain joins TRBV7-9 to TRBJ2-2; D unresolved. This CDR3 is 11 amino acids long. CDR1 is SEHNR, CDR2 FQNEAQ, per germline (reference sequence). The CDR3 reads CASRLPGELFF. The CDR3 DNA reads TGTGCCAGCCGCTTACCCGGGGAGCTGTTTTTT.

This chain joins TRBV10-3 and TRBJ2-3; 8 bases align to TRBD2. The CDR3 has 15 amino acids. V lost 4 bases and J lost 2; bases outside the gene matches: 5. Germline V lookup: CDR1 ENHRY, CDR2 SYGVKD. The CDR3 loop reads CAISAIAGYTDTQYF. The DNA of the CDR3 is TGTGCCATCAGTGCCATAGCGGGGTACACAGATACGCAGTATTTT.

The rearrangement links TRBV10-3 to TRBJ2-3; TRBD1 might be the D (6 bases). The V gene's germline CDR1 is ENHRY and CDR2 SYGVKD. CDR3 size: 15 residues. Trimming shortened V by 10 bases and J by 0 bases, and 17 bases separated the two germline ends. The DNA of the CDR3 is TGTGCCACCAACGTGGGACACCCAAGCACAGATACGCAGTATTTT. This codes for CATNVGHPSTDTQYF.

The chain recombines TRBV7-2 with TRBJ1-2, with D maybe TRBD1 (5 bases). The CDR3 runs to 14 residues. The ends were cut back, 1 base at V and 5 bases at J, with 11 bases in the middle. CDR1 is SGHTA, CDR2 FQGNSA, per germline. CDR3 sequence: CASSLDAGPYGYTF. CDR3 bases: TGTGCCAGCAGCTTAGATGCAGGGCCGTATGGCTACACCTTC. Looking up the rest from reference TRBV7-2 and TRBJ1-2 gives the full variable domain: GAGVSQSPSNKVTEKGKDVELRCDPISGHTALYWYRQSLGQGLEFLIYFQGNSAPDKSGLPSDRFSAERTGGSVSTLTIQRTQQEDSAVYLCASSLDAGPYGYTFGSGTRLTVV.

The chain couples TRBV9 to TRBJ1-1; 7 positions match TRBD1. Germline CDR1 and CDR2: SGDLS and YYNGEE. This CDR3 is built from 15 residues. Trimming took 3 bases from V and 0 from J; bases not matched to a gene: 5. The CDR3 loop is CASSAPQGLNTEAFF. CDR3 nucleotide sequence: TGTGCCAGCAGCGCCCCACAGGGGCTGAACACTGAAGCTTTCTTT.

The V and J genes are TRBV5-4 and TRBJ1-4; TRBD1 is a possible D gene (5 bases). Germline CDR1 is SGHNT and CDR2 is YYREEE (reference sequence). The CDR3 totals 14 residues. V was trimmed by 4 bases and J by 8 bases, leaving 15 bases between them. Here the CDR3 DNA reads TGTGCCAGCAGCGGGGGGACTACCCGGGAAAAACTGTTTTTT. Its translation is CASSGGTTREKLFF.

The rearrangement uses TRBV5-1 and TRBJ2-5; 7 positions match TRBD1. V gave up 4 bases and J gave up 0 bases; unmatched junction bases: 9. The CDR3 runs to 16 residues. In germline, CDR1 is SGHRS, CDR2 YFSETQ. As DNA, the CDR3 is TGCGCCAGCAGCATACGGACAGGAGCCAACCAAGAGACCCAGTACTTC. It translates to CASSIRTGANQETQYF.

The rearrangement uses TRBV19 and TRBJ2-7, with D tentatively TRBD1 or TRBD2 (5 bases each). Germline CDR1 reads LNHDA; CDR2 reads SQIVND (reference sequence). The CDR3 extends over 14 amino acids. V was cut by 5 bases and J by 3 bases, with 14 bases left in between. CDR3 in amino acids: CASSPGGRGYEQYF. DNA for the CDR3: TGTGCCAGTAGTCCTGGGGGACGGGGCTACGAGCAGTACTTC.

The chain uses TRBV19 and TRBJ2-2, with unresolved D. CDR3 length: 14 residues. Germline-derived CDR1 and CDR2 are LNHDA and SQIVND (reference sequence). The V end was cut by 3 bases, the J end by 0 bases, with 5 bases between. CDR3 sequence reads: CASSIVANTGELFF. The CDR3 DNA follows: TGTGCCAGTAGTATCGTAGCGAACACCGGGGAGCTGTTTTTT. The complete variable domain, with remaining parts taken from reference TRBV19 and TRBJ2-2, reads DGGITQSPKYLFRKEGQNVTLSCEQNLNHDAMYWYRQDPGQGLRLIYYSQIVNDFQKGDIAEGYSVSREKKESFPLTVTSAQKNPTAFYLCASSIVANTGELFFGEGSRLTVL.